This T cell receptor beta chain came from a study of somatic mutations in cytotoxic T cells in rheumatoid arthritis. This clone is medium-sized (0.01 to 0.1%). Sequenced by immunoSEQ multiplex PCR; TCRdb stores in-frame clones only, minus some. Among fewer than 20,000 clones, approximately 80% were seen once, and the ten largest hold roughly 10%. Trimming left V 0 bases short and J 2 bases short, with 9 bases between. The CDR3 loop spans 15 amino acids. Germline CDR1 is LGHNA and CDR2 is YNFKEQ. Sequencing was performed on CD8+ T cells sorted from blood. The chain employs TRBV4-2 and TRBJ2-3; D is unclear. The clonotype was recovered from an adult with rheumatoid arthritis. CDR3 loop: CASSQDRLNTDTQYF. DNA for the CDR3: TGTGCCAGCAGCCAAGACCGCTTAAACACAGATACGCAGTATTTT.